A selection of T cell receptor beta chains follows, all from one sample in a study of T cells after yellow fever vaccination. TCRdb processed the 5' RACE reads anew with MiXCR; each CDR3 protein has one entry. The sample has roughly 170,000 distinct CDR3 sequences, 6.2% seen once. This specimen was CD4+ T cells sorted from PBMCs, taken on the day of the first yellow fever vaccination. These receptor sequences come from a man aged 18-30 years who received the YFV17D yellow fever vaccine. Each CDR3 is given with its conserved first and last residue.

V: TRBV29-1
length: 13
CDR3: CSVEDPGTDTQYF

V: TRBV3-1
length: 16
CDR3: CASSQAPGASQETQYF

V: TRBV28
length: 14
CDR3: CATSPGTATDTQYF

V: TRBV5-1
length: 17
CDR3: CASSLGGGSTSTDTQYF

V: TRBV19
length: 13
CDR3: CASSIRKGDTQYF

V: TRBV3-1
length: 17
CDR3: CASGGTGLSSYNSPLHF

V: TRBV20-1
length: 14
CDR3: CSALGGAPSYEQYF

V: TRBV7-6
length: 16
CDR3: CASSFGGGSSYNEQFF

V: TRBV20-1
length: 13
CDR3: CSAVPQPNTEAFF

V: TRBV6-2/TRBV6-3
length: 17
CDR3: CASSSRPSRLNTGELFF

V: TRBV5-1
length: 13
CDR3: CASREGGGTEAFF

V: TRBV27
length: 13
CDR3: CASSISGTYEQYF

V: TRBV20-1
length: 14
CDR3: CSANSAGTTDTQYF

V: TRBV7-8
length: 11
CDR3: CASSEGAALHF

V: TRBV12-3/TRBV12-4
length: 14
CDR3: CASSTGQGGYEQYF

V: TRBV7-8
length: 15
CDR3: CASSTDTSWSTEAFF

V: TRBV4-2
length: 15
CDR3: CASSQDSSGAKVLTF

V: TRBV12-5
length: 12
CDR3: CASGSEVETQYF

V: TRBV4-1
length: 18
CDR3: CASSRKRGVGAVATEAFF

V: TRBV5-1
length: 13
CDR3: CASSLEGRNEQFF

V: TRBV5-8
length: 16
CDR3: CASSHQTAMGMKPQHF

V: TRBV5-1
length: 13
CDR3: CASSYGSRETQYF

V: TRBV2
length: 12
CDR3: CASSELLDTQYF

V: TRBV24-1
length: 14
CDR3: CATSGTGLSYGYTF

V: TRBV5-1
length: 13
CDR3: CASSRDVNQPQHF

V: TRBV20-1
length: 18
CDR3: CSARGGQDKVGSYNEQFF

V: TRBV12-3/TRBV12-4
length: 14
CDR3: CASSTLDRQETQYF

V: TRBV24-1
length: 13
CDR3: CATSDPFTGELFF

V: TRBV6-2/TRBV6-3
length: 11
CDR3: CASSYSYTQYF

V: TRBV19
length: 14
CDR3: CASSRTGDLYGYTF

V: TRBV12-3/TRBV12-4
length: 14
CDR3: CASSPSGGGETQYF

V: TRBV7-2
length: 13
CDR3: CASSPRFTDTQYF

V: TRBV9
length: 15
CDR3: CASRSSGVGTGELFF

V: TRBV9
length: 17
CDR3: CASSPPLRTEIYTEAFF

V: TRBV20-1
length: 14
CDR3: CSAKTSGGTDTQYF

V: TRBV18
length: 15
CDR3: CASSEELPSYNEQFF

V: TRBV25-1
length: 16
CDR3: CACSELAKGQAGELFF

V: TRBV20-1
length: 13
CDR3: CSARGGGTDTQYF

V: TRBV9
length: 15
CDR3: CASSISQGLQETQYF

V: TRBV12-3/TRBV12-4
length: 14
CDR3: CASKRTAGAGELFF

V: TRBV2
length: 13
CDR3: CASRLQGRETQYF

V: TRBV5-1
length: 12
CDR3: CASSAPTDTQYF

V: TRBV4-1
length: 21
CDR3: CASSQEKTGGYVPYSTDTQYF

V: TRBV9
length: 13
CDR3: CASANTRGAEAFF

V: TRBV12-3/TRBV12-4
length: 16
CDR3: CASRPRTGVGNQPQHF

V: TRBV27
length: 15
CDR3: CASSLRYVGPYEQYF

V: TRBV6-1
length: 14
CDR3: CATCRDRVQETQYF